Each of the 20 T cell receptor beta chains below was sequenced from the same sample in a study of T cells in Graves' hyperthyroidism and ophthalmopathy. TCR beta CDR3 regions were amplified from RNA transcripts. A set of HTBI primers served as the primers for a first-round RT-PCR of the TCR CDR3. TCRdb re-analysed the multiplex PCR reads in MiXCR, keeping a single row per CDR3 protein. This table holds some 620,000 distinct CDR3 sequences, 15% to 20% found once. Sequences were obtained from blood. These TCRs come from a woman in her 30s with Graves' hyperthyroidism.

This clonotype showed up many times. V is TRBV28 and J is TRBJ2-7, with 8 bases fitting TRBD1. Per germline, CDR1 MDHEN and CDR2 SYDVKM. J lost 6 bases, V lost 6 bases, and 7 bases had no gene match. The CDR3 contains 13 residues. The CDR3 nucleotides read TGTGCCAGCAGGTTCGGACAGGGAGGCGAGCAGTACTTC. Amino acid sequence: CASRFGQGGEQYF. The whole variable domain, filled in from reference TRBV28 and TRBJ2-7, reads DVKVTQSSRYLVKRTGEKVFLECVQDMDHENMFWYRQDPGLGLRLIYFSYDVKMKEKGDIPEGYSVSREKKERFSLILESASTNQTSMYLCASRFGQGGEQYFGPGTRLTVT.

This clonotype was observed at least ten times. The chain combines TRBV7-2 with TRBJ2-5; 10 nucleotides match TRBD2. The V segment lost 1 base and the J segment 2 bases; nucleotides outside the gene matches: 4. This CDR3 contains 16 residues. Germline V gene data show CDR1 as SGHTA and CDR2 as FQGNSA. CDR3 DNA: TGTGCCAGCAGCTTAGGGGGACTAGCGCGGCAAGAGACCCAGTACTTC. Translation: CASSLGGLARQETQYF.

This clonotype was found a few times. The chain recombines TRBV20-1 with TRBJ1-2, with a possible D match to TRBD1 (5 bases). The V gene lost 4 bases and the J gene lost 7 bases, with 19 bases spanning the gap. CDR3 length equals 14 residues. The germline V gene has CDR1 DFQATT and CDR2 SNEGSKA (reference sequence). The CDR3 reads CSAIPGPALGGYTF. CDR3 DNA: TGCAGTGCTATACCGGGACCGGCGTTGGGTGGCTACACCTTC.

This clonotype came up many times. V is TRBV20-1 and J is TRBJ2-1; D assignment may be TRBD1 or TRBD2 (5 bases each). Germline V lookup: CDR1 DFQATT, CDR2 SNEGSKA (reference sequence). The CDR3 has 13 residues. V lost 7 bases to trimming and J lost 7 bases, with 17 bases between them. CDR3 amino acids: CSGSGRRPNEQFF. CDR3 DNA: TGCAGTGGCTCGGGGCGTCGGCCAAATGAGCAGTTCTTC.

This clonotype came up a few times. The V and J genes are TRBV18 and TRBJ2-1, with TRBD1 matching over 8 bases. The V segment lost 3 bases and the J segment 1 base; nucleotides outside the gene matches: 2. The CDR3 covers 15 residues. Germline loops: CDR1 KGHSH, CDR2 LQKENI. The DNA of the CDR3 is TGTGCCAGCTCACCGACAGGGGCTTCCTACAATGAGCAGTTCTTC. Amino acids: CASSPTGASYNEQFF.

This clonotype has at least ten counts. The chain joins TRBV28 to TRBJ2-7; TRBD1 is a possible D gene (5 bases). Germline V CDR1 and CDR2: MDHEN, SYDVKM. V lost 6 bases to trimming and J lost 0 bases, with 9 bases between them. The CDR3 sequence is 13 residues long. DNA for the CDR3: TGTGCCAGCAGCAGGGCAAACTCCTACGAGCAGTACTTC. It translates to CASSRANSYEQYF.

A note on this clonotype: This could be a read error, since a much larger clone is one nucleotide away. V gene TRBV12-3 or TRBV12-4 combines with J gene TRBJ1-6, with a possible D match to TRBD1 (5 bases). The V end was cut by 5 bases, the J end by 7 bases, with 12 bases between. This CDR3 region has 14 residues. The DNA of the CDR3 is TGTGCCAGCAGTGGGAGCAAGGGGAATTCACCCCTCCACTTT. This translates into CASSGSKGNSPLHF.

This clonotype was counted ten times or more. The chain couples TRBV18 to TRBJ2-1, with D unresolved. CDR1 KGHSH and CDR2 LQKENI come from the germline V gene. V lost 1 base to trimming and J lost 0 bases, with 7 bases between them. The CDR3 spans 15 residues. CDR3 sequence reads: CASSPLDTSYNEQFF. The CDR3, as DNA: TGTGCCAGCTCACCACTCGATACCTCCTACAATGAGCAGTTCTTC.

This clonotype appeared a few times. For the CDR3, the DNA is TGCAGTGCCAATGATAGACAGAACTATGGCTACACCTTC. Encoded protein: CSANDRQNYGYTF. This sequence joins TRBV20-1 and TRBJ1-2, with D possibly being TRBD1 (5 bases). Germline loops: CDR1 DFQATT, CDR2 SNEGSKA (reference sequence). V lost 6 bases and J lost 2, with 13 bases in between. The CDR3 extends over 13 amino acids.

The rearrangement uses TRBV12-3 or TRBV12-4 and TRBJ2-1; D ambiguous. V was clipped by 6 bases and J by 1 base, with 13 bases between them. The CDR3 covers 15 residues. The CDR3 region is CASRATGVSYNEQFF. The CDR3 DNA is TGTGCCAGCAGGGCGACTGGAGTTTCCTACAATGAGCAGTTCTTC.

This clonotype was seen more than once but under ten times. A junction end diverges from the germline sequence, so it may reflect a read error. This rearrangement joins TRBV7-7 to TRBJ2-6, with 9 bases that match TRBD2. The CDR3 is made up of 18 amino acids. CDR1 and CDR2 (germline): SSHAT, FNYEAQ (reference sequence). The CDR3 sequence: CASTTESSGRGGANVLTF. The CDR3 nucleotides are TGTGCTAGCACCACCGAGAGTAGCGGGAGAGGTGGGGCCAACGTCCTGACTTTC.

There are many counts of this clonotype. This chain connects TRBV2 to TRBJ2-1; 10 bases align to TRBD1. Unmatched junction bases numbered 7, after V lost 4 bases and J lost 7 bases. This CDR3 is 15 amino acids long. CDR1 is SNHLY, CDR2 FYNNEI, per germline. The CDR3 spells CASSVAGQGYNEQFF. In DNA form, the CDR3 reads TGTGCCAGCAGTGTCGCGGGACAGGGGTATAATGAGCAGTTCTTC.

This clonotype was counted many times. This chain connects TRBV20-1 to TRBJ1-2, with TRBD1 matching over 7 bases. The ends lost 6 bases at V and 0 bases at J; junction bases unmatched: 7. Germline V lookup: CDR1 DFQATT, CDR2 SNEGSKA (reference sequence). The CDR3 runs to 14 residues. DNA of the CDR3: TGCAGTGCCCCCCCGGGACAGTCTAACTATGGCTACACCTTC. Protein product: CSAPPGQSNYGYTF.

V and J are TRBV7-9 and TRBJ1-5, with 7 bases that match TRBD1. This CDR3 has 16 residues. Germline loops: CDR1 SEHNR, CDR2 FQNEAQ (reference sequence). V lost 5 bases, J lost 6 bases, and 13 bases stayed unmatched. DNA for the CDR3: TGTGCCAGCAGCGACGGAAACAGGGGCACTACTCAGCCCCAGCATTTT. Its translation: CASSDGNRGTTQPQHF.

This clonotype turned up a few times. V gene TRBV6-5 combines with J gene TRBJ2-2; TRBD2 is a possible D gene (5 bases). V was pared by 0 bases and J by 4 bases, with 9 bases between. The CDR3 extends over 15 amino acids. Per the germline V gene, CDR1 is MNHEY and CDR2 is SVGAGI. The CDR3 DNA is TGTGCCAGCAGTTACTCGACGGGATCCACCGGGGAGCTGTTTTTT. Its translation is CASSYSTGSTGELFF.

This clonotype was recorded a few times. The V and J genes are TRBV7-2 and TRBJ2-7, with TRBD2 matching 11 bases. Germline V gene lookup returns CDR1 SGHTA and CDR2 FQGNSA. The CDR3 has 16 residues. V gave up 1 base and J gave up 2 bases; unmatched junction bases: 4. CDR3 amino acids: CASSLVLAGDPYEQYF. CDR3 in DNA: TGTGCCAGCAGCTTAGTACTAGCGGGGGATCCCTACGAGCAGTACTTC.

The table lists this clonotype with many counts. The V and J genes are TRBV15 and TRBJ1-2; no reliable D call. The germline V gene encodes CDR1 LNHNV and CDR2 YYDKDF (reference sequence). The V end was cut by 0 bases, the J end by 6 bases, with 11 bases between. This CDR3 has 14 amino acids. The DNA of the CDR3 is TGTGCCACCAGCAGAGATCGACACCGGGATGGCTACACCTTC. Translated: CATSRDRHRDGYTF.

This clonotype was seen ten or more times. The gene calls are TRBV2 and TRBJ2-5; tentatively, D is TRBD1 (6 bases). CDR1 and CDR2 from the germline V gene are SNHLY and FYNNEI. The CDR3 runs 13 residues. V was shortened by 8 bases and J by 2 bases, with 12 bases between the two germline ends. In DNA, the CDR3 is TGTGCCAGCGGCCGGGACACTCAAGAGACCCAGTACTTC. It codes for CASGRDTQETQYF.

Many counts were recorded for this clonotype. The rearrangement links TRBV3-1 to TRBJ1-6, with D hard to call. Germline V CDR1 and CDR2: LGHDT, YNNKEL (reference sequence). Trimming removed 1 base from V and 7 bases from J, with 14 bases in between. This CDR3 comprises 16 residues. CDR3 loop: CASSQAAFGINSPLHF. The CDR3 DNA reads as TGTGCCAGCAGCCAAGCGGCCTTCGGGATAAATTCACCCCTCCACTTT.

This clonotype was detected ten times or more. The V and J genes are TRBV5-1 and TRBJ2-1; 7 bases line up with TRBD1. CDR3 length: 17 amino acids. V was pared by 0 bases and J by 0 bases, with 6 bases of the junction left unmatched. In germline, CDR1 is SGHRS, CDR2 YFSETQ. The CDR3 loop is CASSLVIRGSSYNEQFF. The CDR3 DNA reads TGCGCCAGCAGCTTGGTTATCAGGGGGAGCTCCTACAATGAGCAGTTCTTC.